Listed below are T cell receptor beta chains from one sample, sequenced in a study of blood T cell repertoires in COVID-19. Generated by immunoSEQ multiplex PCR, the TCRdb table keeps only in-frame clones and is missing some. This repertoire shows approximately 300,000 clones, approximately 90% found once; its top ten account for approximately 4%. Specimen: peripheral blood. The receptors come from a woman in her fifties or sixties with active or convalescent COVID-19. CDR3s include the opening cysteine and the closing phenylalanine or tryptophan. A D gene is named only where the DNA matches it firmly. Part of the rows lack a size; the others show once, few, many or a class for expanded clones.

clone_size | j_call | v_call | d_call | cdr3_aa | cdr3_nt
few | TRBJ1-5 | TRBV27 | - | CASSLQIWQPQHF | TGTGCCAGCAGTCTACAGATTTGGCAGCCCCAGCATTTT
- | TRBJ2-3 | TRBV30 | TRBD1 | CAWKPEGGLTDTQYF | TGTGCCTGGAAGCCGGAAGGGGGCCTCACAGATACGCAGTATTTT
- | TRBJ2-1 | TRBV27 | TRBD2 | CASSTPNVAGAPLVVRNEQFF | TGTGCCAGCAGTACCCCTAATGTGGCGGGAGCCCCCTTAGTAGTCCGAAATGAGCAGTTCTTC
once | TRBJ2-5 | TRBV30 | TRBD1 | CAWVRTGEETQYF | TGTGCCTGGGTTAGGACAGGGGAAGAGACCCAGTACTTC
- | TRBJ2-1 | TRBV4-1 | TRBD2 | CASSQDRLAGLSYNEQFF | TGCGCCAGCAGCCAAGATCGACTAGCGGGGCTCTCCTACAATGAGCAGTTCTTC
- | TRBJ2-7 | TRBV29-1 | - | CSVKRQGNEQYF | TGCAGCGTTAAGCGTCAGGGGAACGAGCAGTACTTC
- | TRBJ2-3 | TRBV5-4 | TRBD1 | CASSPGQGAWTDTQYF | TGTGCCAGCAGCCCCGGACAGGGGGCGTGGACAGATACGCAGTATTTT
- | TRBJ2-1 | TRBV9 | - | CASSVAQFNEQFF | TGTGCCAGCAGCGTAGCCCAGTTTAATGAGCAGTTCTTC
- | TRBJ2-5 | TRBV3-1/TRBV3-2 | TRBD2 | CASSPLAGETQYF | TGTGCCAGCAGCCCTCTAGCGGGAGAGACCCAGTACTTC
- | TRBJ2-1 | TRBV5-4 | - | CASSFDRSSYNEQFF | TGTGCCAGCAGCTTCGACAGGAGCTCCTACAATGAGCAGTTCTTC
- | TRBJ1-2 | TRBV28 | TRBD1 | CASSPSKFRDRGWNGYTF | TGTGCCAGCAGTCCCTCGAAATTCCGGGACAGGGGTTGGAACGGCTACACCTTC
few | TRBJ2-3 | TRBV12-3/TRBV12-4 | - | CASSWALTDTQYF | TGTGCCAGCAGTTGGGCGCTAACAGATACGCAGTATTTT
- | TRBJ1-1 | TRBV5-5 | - | CASSLSAREAAFF | TGTGCCAGCAGCTTGTCCGCCCGGGAGGCAGCTTTCTTT
- | TRBJ2-7 | TRBV27 | TRBD1 | CASRWTGGNYEQYF | TGTGCCAGCAGATGGACAGGGGGAAACTACGAGCAGTACTTC
- | TRBJ2-5 | TRBV11-2 | - | CASRGAEETQYF | TGTGCCAGCCGGGGGGCGGAAGAGACCCAGTACTTC
once | TRBJ1-1 | TRBV27 | TRBD1 | CASSLDPGQGRSEAFF | TGTGCCAGCAGTTTGGATCCTGGACAGGGTCGATCTGAAGCTTTCTTT
- | TRBJ2-1 | TRBV7-3 | - | CASSPLTGFQEQFF | TGTGCCAGCAGCCCCTTGACTGGGTTTCAGGAGCAGTTCTTC
few | TRBJ1-3 | TRBV30 | - | CAWSRGIVSGNTIYF | TGTGCCTGGAGTCGGGGGATCGTCTCTGGAAACACCATATATTTT
- | TRBJ2-3 | TRBV30 | - | CAWSPPHIAASTDTQYF | TGTGCCTGGAGTCCGCCTCATATAGCGGCAAGCACAGATACGCAGTATTTT
- | TRBJ1-6 | TRBV3-1/TRBV3-2 | - | CASRTDSFGRSPLHF | TGTGCCAGCAGAACGGACAGCTTCGGGAGGTCACCCCTCCACTTT
- | TRBJ2-1 | TRBV7-2 | TRBD2 | CASSQGLAGGPKKFF | TGTGCCAGCAGCCAAGGACTAGCGGGGGGGCCGAAGAAGTTCTTC
- | TRBJ2-7 | TRBV29-1 | TRBD2 | CSVLGLAGVFEQYF | TGCAGCGTCCTTGGACTAGCGGGAGTTTTCGAGCAGTACTTC
- | TRBJ2-2 | TRBV7-6 | - | CASSFGGGANTGELFF | TGTGCCAGCAGCTTTGGCGGGGGCGCGAACACCGGGGAGCTGTTTTTT
- | TRBJ2-4 | TRBV19 | - | CASSKSRGTNIQYF | TGTGCCAGTAGTAAGAGTCGGGGGACGAACATTCAGTACTTC
- | TRBJ1-4 | TRBV9 | - | CASSVVQNNEKLFF | TGTGCCAGCAGCGTAGTTCAGAATAATGAAAAACTGTTTTTT
- | TRBJ2-3 | TRBV5-5 | - | CASRTTSADTQYF | TGTGCCAGCAGAACCACTAGTGCAGATACGCAGTATTTT
- | TRBJ1-2 | TRBV29-1 | TRBD1 | CSLAGQGTEGYTF | TGCAGCCTTGCCGGACAGGGGACGGAAGGCTACACCTTC
- | TRBJ2-3 | TRBV7-6 | TRBD2 | CASSLGRGLVPDTQYF | TGTGCCAGCAGCTTAGGGCGGGGACTAGTCCCAGATACGCAGTATTTT
- | TRBJ1-1 | TRBV5-1 | TRBD1 | CASATGGFSTEAFF | TGCGCCAGTGCAACAGGGGGCTTTAGCACTGAAGCTTTCTTT
- | TRBJ1-1 | TRBV4-3 | - | CASSQGQMNTEAFF | TGCGCCAGCAGCCAGGGACAAATGAACACTGAAGCTTTCTTT
- | TRBJ1-2 | TRBV5-1 | - | CASSLAGASGYTF | TGCGCCAGCAGCTTGGCTGGGGCCAGCGGCTACACCTTC
- | TRBJ2-7 | TRBV5-1 | TRBD1 | CASSLEDRVNEQYF | TGCGCCAGCAGCTTGGAAGACAGGGTTAACGAGCAGTACTTC
- | TRBJ2-7 | TRBV3-1/TRBV3-2 | - | CASSQFAGYEQYF | TGTGCCAGCAGCCAATTTGCGGGCTACGAGCAGTACTTC
- | TRBJ2-7 | TRBV6-2/TRBV6-3 | - | CASSYPSGLSAYEQYF | TGTGCCAGCAGTTACCCCAGCGGGCTATCCGCCTACGAGCAGTACTTC
- | TRBJ2-3 | TRBV18 | - | CASSGQSRDTLVGYTDTQYF | TGTGCCAGCTCAGGTCAATCCCGGGACACGCTTGTGGGGTACACAGATACGCAGTATTTT
- | TRBJ1-2 | TRBV28 | - | CASSTSGGDYGYTF | TGTGCCAGCAGTACTTCCGGCGGGGACTATGGCTACACCTTC
- | TRBJ1-5 | TRBV28 | TRBD1 | CASHPSGGGQPQHF | TGTGCCAGCCATCCTTCAGGGGGAGGCCAGCCCCAGCATTTT
- | TRBJ2-3 | TRBV5-1 | TRBD2 | CASARGDRGRQYF | TGCGCCAGCGCCCGGGGGGACCGAGGCCGGCAGTATTTT
- | TRBJ2-7 | TRBV28 | - | CASCYRDYEQYF | TGTGCCAGCTGTTACAGGGATTACGAGCAGTACTTC
- | TRBJ2-5 | TRBV7-3 | TRBD1 | CASSSTGQGGETQYF | TGTGCCAGCAGCTCAACAGGACAGGGCGGGGAGACCCAGTACTTC
- | TRBJ1-2 | TRBV2 | TRBD1 | CASSLTGQGYGYTF | TGTGCCAGCAGTCTTACGGGACAGGGATATGGCTACACCTTC
- | TRBJ1-3 | TRBV29-1 | - | CSVEGTGSGNTIYF | TGCAGCGTTGAAGGTACAGGGTCTGGAAACACCATATATTTT
few | TRBJ2-7 | TRBV3-1/TRBV3-2 | TRBD2 | CASSRESGGSWYEQYF | TGTGCCAGCAGCCGAGAGAGCGGGGGGTCCTGGTACGAGCAGTACTTC
- | TRBJ2-7 | TRBV4-1 | - | CASSLRGPYEQYF | TGCGCCAGCAGCCTGCGAGGGCCCTACGAGCAGTACTTC
- | TRBJ1-2 | TRBV19 | - | CASSMSQGSSYGYTF | TGTGCCAGTAGTATGTCACAGGGATCGAGCTATGGCTACACCTTC
- | TRBJ2-2 | TRBV7-9 | TRBD2 | CASSSSSGGATNTGELFF | TGTGCCAGCAGCTCCTCTAGCGGGGGGGCCACGAACACCGGGGAGCTGTTTTTT
few | TRBJ1-4 | TRBV28 | TRBD1 | CASSLSRGQGTNEKLFF | TGTGCCAGCAGTTTATCCCGCGGACAGGGAACTAATGAAAAACTGTTTTTT
- | TRBJ2-1 | TRBV29-1 | TRBD2 | CSANPDQREWSEQFF | TGCAGCGCCAACCCCGACCAGCGGGAGTGGAGTGAGCAGTTCTTC
- | TRBJ2-2 | TRBV4-3 | - | CASSRTESGELFF | TGCGCCAGCAGCCGTACAGAGTCCGGGGAGCTGTTTTTT